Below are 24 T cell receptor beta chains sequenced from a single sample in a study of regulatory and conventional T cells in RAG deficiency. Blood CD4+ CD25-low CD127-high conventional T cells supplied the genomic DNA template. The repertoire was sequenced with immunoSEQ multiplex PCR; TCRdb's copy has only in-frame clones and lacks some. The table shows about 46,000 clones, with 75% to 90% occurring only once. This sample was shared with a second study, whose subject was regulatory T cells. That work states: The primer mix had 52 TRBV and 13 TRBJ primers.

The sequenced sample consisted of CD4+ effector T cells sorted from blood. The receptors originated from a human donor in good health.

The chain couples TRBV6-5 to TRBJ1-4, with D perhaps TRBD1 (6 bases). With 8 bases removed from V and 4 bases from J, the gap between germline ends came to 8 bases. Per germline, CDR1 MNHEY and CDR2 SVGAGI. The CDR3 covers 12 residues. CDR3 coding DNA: TGTGCCAGCGGGGGCGTTAATGAAAAACTGTTTTTT. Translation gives CASGGVNEKLFF.

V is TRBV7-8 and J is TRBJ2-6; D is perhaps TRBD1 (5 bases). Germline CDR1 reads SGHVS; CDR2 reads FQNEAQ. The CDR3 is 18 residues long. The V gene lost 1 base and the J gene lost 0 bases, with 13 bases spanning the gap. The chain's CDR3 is CASSLEGVPLSGANVLTF. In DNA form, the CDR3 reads TGTGCCAGCAGCTTAGAAGGGGTCCCCCTCTCTGGGGCCAACGTCCTGACTTTC.

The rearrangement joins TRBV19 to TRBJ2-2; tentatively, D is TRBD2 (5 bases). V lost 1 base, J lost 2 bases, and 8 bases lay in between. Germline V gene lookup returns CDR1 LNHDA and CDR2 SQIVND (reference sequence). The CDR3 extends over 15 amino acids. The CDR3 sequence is CASSIAGINTGELFF. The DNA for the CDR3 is TGTGCCAGTAGTATAGCGGGGATAAACACCGGGGAGCTGTTTTTT.

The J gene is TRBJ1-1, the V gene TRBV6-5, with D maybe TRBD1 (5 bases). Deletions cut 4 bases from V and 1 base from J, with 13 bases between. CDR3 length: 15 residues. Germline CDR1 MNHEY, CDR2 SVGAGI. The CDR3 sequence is CASSSIQAWNTEAFF. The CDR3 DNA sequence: TGTGCCAGCAGTTCTATACAGGCTTGGAACACTGAAGCTTTCTTT.

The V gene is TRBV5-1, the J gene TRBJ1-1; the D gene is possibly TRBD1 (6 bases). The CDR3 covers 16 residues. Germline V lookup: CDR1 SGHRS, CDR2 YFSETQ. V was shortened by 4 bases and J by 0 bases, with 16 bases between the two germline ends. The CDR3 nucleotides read TGCGCCAGCAGCCCCGGACAGATTGGTATGAACACTGAAGCTTTCTTT. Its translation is CASSPGQIGMNTEAFF.

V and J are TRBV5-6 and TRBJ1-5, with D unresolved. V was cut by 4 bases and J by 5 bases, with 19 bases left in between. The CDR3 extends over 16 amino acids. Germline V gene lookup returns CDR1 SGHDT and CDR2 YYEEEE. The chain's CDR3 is CASSPRVAAGDQPQHF. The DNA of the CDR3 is TGTGCCAGCAGCCCCCGGGTTGCCGCGGGTGATCAGCCCCAGCATTTT. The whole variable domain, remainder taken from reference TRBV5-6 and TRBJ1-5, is DAGVTQSPTHLIKTRGQQVTLRCSPKSGHDTVSWYQQALGQGPQFIFQYYEEEERQRGNFPDRFSGHQFPNYSSELNVNALLLGDSALYLCASSPRVAAGDQPQHFGDGTRLSIL.

The chain's CDR3 is CASSKDSSNQPQHF. The CDR3 DNA reads as TGTGCCAGCAGTAAGGACAGCAGCAATCAGCCCCAGCATTTT. The chain couples TRBV6-6 to TRBJ1-5; weak D call: TRBD1 (6 bases). Between the trimmed V and J ends, which lost 5 bases and 1 base, there was a span of 9 bases. Germline assignment: CDR1 MNHNY and CDR2 SVGAGI (reference sequence). The length of the CDR3 is 14 residues.

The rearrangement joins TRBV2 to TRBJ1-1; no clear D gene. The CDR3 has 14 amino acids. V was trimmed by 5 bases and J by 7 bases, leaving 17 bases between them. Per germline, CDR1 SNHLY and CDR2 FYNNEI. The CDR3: CASSTSRGIGEAFF. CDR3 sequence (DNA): TGTGCCAGCAGTACCTCACGTGGTATAGGTGAAGCTTTCTTT.

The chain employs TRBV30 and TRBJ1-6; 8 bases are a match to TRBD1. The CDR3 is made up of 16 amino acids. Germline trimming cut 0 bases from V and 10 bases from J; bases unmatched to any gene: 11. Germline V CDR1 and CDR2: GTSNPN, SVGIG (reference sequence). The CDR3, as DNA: TGTGCCTGGAGTGTAAGCAGGACAGGGTCGCGATCACCCCTCCACTTT. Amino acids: CAWSVSRTGSRSPLHF.

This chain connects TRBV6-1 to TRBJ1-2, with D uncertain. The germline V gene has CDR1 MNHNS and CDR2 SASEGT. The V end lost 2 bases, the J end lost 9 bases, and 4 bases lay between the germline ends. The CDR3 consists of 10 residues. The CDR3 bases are TGTGCCAGCAGTGAATACCGCTACACCTTC. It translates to CASSEYRYTF.

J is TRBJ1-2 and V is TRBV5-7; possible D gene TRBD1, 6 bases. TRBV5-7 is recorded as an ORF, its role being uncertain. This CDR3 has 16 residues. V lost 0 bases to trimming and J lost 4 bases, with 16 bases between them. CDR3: CASSLGGPGLGYGYTF. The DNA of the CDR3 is TGTGCCAGCAGCTTGGGGGGGCCGGGACTGGGCTATGGCTACACCTTC.

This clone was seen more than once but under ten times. The CDR3 region is CASSQPGTGVGYTF. In nucleotides, the CDR3 is TGTGCCAGTAGCCAACCCGGGACAGGGGTTGGCTACACCTTC. This chain uses TRBV19 with TRBJ1-2; 10 bases are a match to TRBD1. V trimming: 6 bases; J trimming: 7 bases; junction bases outside the gene matches: 8. Germline V gene sequence: CDR1 LNHDA, CDR2 SQIVND (reference sequence). This CDR3 contains 14 residues.

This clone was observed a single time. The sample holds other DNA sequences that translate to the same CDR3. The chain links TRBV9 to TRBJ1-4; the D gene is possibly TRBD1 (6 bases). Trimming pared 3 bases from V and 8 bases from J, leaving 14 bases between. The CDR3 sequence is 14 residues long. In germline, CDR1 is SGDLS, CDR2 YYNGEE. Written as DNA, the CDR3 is TGTGCCAGCAGCGCGCAGGGACAAGAGGAAAAACTGTTTTTT. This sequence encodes CASSAQGQEEKLFF.

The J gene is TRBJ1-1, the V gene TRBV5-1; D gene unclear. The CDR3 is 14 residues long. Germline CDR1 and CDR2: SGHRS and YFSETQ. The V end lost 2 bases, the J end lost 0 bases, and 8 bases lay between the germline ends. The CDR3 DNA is TGCGCCAGCAGCTTACCAAACATGAACACTGAAGCTTTCTTT. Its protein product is CASSLPNMNTEAFF.

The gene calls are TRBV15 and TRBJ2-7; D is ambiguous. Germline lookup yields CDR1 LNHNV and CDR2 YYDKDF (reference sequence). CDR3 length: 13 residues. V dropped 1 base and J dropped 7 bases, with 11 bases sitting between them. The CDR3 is CATSRGEVGEQYF. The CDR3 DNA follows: TGTGCCACCAGCAGAGGCGAGGTGGGGGAGCAGTACTTC.

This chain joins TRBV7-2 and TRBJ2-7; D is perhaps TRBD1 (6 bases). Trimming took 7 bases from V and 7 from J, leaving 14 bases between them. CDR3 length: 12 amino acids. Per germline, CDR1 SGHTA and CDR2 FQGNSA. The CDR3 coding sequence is TGTGCCAGCAATATACAGGGTACGGAGCAGTACTTC. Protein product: CASNIQGTEQYF. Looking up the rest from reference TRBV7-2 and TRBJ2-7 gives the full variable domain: GAGVSQSPSNKVTEKGKDVELRCDPISGHTALYWYRQSLGQGLEFLIYFQGNSAPDKSGLPSDRFSAERTGGSVSTLTIQRTQQEDSAVYLCASNIQGTEQYFGPGTRLTVT.

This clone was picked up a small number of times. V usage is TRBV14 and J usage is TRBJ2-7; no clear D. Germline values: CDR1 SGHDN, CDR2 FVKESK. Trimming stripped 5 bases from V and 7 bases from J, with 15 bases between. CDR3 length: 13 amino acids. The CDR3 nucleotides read TGTGCCAGCAGCTCCCTCGGGTTTGGGGAGCAGTACTTC. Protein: CASSSLGFGEQYF.

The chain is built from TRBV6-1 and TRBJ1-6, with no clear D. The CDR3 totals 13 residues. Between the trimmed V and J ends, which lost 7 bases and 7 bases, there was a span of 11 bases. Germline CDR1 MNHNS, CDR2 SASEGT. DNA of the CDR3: TGTGCCAGCACCCAGTCGTACAATTCACCCCTCCACTTT. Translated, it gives CASTQSYNSPLHF.

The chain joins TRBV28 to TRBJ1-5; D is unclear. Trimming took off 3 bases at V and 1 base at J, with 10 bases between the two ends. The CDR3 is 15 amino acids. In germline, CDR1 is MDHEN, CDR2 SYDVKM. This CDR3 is CASSFQSVSNQPQHF. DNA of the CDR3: TGTGCCAGCAGTTTTCAGTCAGTGAGCAATCAGCCCCAGCATTTT.

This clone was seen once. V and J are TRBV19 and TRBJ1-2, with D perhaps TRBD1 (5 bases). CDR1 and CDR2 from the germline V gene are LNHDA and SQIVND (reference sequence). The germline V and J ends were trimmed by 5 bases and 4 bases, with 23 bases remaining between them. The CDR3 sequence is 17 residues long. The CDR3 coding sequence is TGTGCCAGTAGTTCCGGGGGTGCGGGGATTTGGAGCTATGGCTACACCTTC. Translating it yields CASSSGGAGIWSYGYTF.

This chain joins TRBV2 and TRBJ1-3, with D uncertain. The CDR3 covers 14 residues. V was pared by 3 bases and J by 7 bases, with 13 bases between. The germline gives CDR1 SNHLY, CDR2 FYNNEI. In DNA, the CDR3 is TGTGCCAGCAGTGACGAGCCTAACGGGAACACCATATATTTT. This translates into CASSDEPNGNTIYF. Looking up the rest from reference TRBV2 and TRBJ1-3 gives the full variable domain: EPEVTQTPSHQVTQMGQEVILRCVPISNHLYFYWYRQILGQKVEFLVSFYNNEISEKSEIFDDQFSVERPDGSNFTLKIRSTKLEDSAMYFCASSDEPNGNTIYFGEGSWLTVV.

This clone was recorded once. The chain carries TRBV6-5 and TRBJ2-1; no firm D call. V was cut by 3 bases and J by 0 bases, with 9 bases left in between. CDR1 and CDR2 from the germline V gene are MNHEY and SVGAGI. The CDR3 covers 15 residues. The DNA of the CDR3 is TGTGCCAGCAGTTATGACACGAGCTCCTACAATGAGCAGTTCTTC. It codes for CASSYDTSSYNEQFF.

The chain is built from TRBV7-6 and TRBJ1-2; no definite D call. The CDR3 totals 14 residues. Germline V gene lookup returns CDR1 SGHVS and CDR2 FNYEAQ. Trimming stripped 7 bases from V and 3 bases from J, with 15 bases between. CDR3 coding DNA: TGTGCCAGCACCCTAATAGGGCAGGACTATGGCTACACCTTC. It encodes CASTLIGQDYGYTF.

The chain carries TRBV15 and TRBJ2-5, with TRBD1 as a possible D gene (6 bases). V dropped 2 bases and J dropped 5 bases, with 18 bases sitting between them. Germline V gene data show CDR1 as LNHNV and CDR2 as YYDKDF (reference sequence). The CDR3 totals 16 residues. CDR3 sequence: CATSRPRGRGLETQYF. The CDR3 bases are TGTGCCACCAGCAGACCAAGGGGCAGGGGTCTGGAGACCCAGTACTTC.